Shown below are 6 T cell receptor beta chains from a single sample sequenced in a study of blood T cell repertoires in COVID-19. Assay used: immunoSEQ multiplex PCR; TCRdb lists only in-frame clones, some missing. The table shows roughly 500,000 clones, with approximately 90% occurring only once. Material: PBMCs or T cells enriched from blood (not recorded which). The source of these receptors is a middle-aged woman who had recovered from COVID-19.

The V call is TRBV27, the J call TRBJ2-3; 8 bases map to TRBD1. This CDR3 contains 15 residues. The germline gives CDR1 MNHEY, CDR2 SMNVEV (reference sequence). V shed 6 bases, J shed 1 base, and the junction held 6 bases outside the gene matches. In DNA, the CDR3 is TGTGCCAGCAGATACCCGGGACAGGGCACAGATACGCAGTATTTT. This sequence encodes CASRYPGQGTDTQYF.

The chain couples TRBV24-1 to TRBJ2-1, with 7 nucleotides matching TRBD2. The CDR3 runs 16 residues. J lost 6 bases, V lost 2 bases, and 9 bases had no gene match. Germline V gene sequence: CDR1 KGHDR, CDR2 SFDVKD. For the CDR3, the DNA is TGTGCCACCAGTGATTCCCCTAGCGGTGGTTCCAATGAGCAGTTCTTC. Protein sequence: CATSDSPSGGSNEQFF.

The J gene is TRBJ2-1, the V gene TRBV19, with 8 bases fitting TRBD2. Trimming at V came to 8 bases and at J to 5 bases, leaving 8 bases not matched to a gene. From germline, CDR1 is LNHDA and CDR2 SQIVND (reference sequence). The CDR3 is made up of 14 amino acids. The CDR3 nucleotides are TGTGCCAGTGTAAATAGCGGGGAACACAATGAGCAGTTCTTC. Its protein product is CASVNSGEHNEQFF.

The gene calls are TRBV3-1 (or the pseudogene TRBV3-2) and TRBJ2-7, with TRBD2 as a possible D gene (5 bases). V lost 7 bases to trimming and J lost 7 bases, with 17 bases between them. The germline V gene has CDR1 LGHDT and CDR2 YNNKEL (reference sequence). This CDR3 region has 13 residues. The CDR3 loop reads CASMRTGTGEQYF. The CDR3 DNA follows: TGTGCCAGCATGAGGACGGGAACTGGGGAGCAGTACTTC.

The chain has TRBV5-1 and TRBJ1-2, with D possibly being TRBD1 (6 bases). The CDR3 contains 14 residues. V dropped 4 bases and J dropped 3 bases, with 13 bases sitting between them. The germline CDR1 and CDR2 sequences are SGHRS and YFSETQ. DNA of the CDR3: TGCGCCAGCAGCCCCAGGGGTGTCGACTATGGCTACACCTTC. This translates into CASSPRGVDYGYTF.

This chain connects TRBV6-6 to TRBJ2-7, with D perhaps TRBD1 (5 bases). The CDR3 is 13 residues long. Germline lookup yields CDR1 MNHNY and CDR2 SVGAGI (reference sequence). V was cut by 5 bases and J by 5 bases, with 13 bases left in between. In DNA form, the CDR3 reads TGTGCCAGCAGTAACCCCAGGGAAGACGAGCAGTACTTC. This codes for CASSNPREDEQYF.